The 32 T cell receptor beta chains reported below all come from one sample, sequenced in a study of monozygotic twins with inflammatory bowel disease. One entry per CDR3 protein, without DNA, is what TCRdb gives after re-calling the 5' RACE reads. The specimen's table records roughly 160,000 distinct CDR3 sequences. Material for sequencing was blood. Receptor source: a human donor with ulcerative colitis or Crohn's disease, or a healthy co-twin of an affected twin (not recorded which).

The J gene is TRBJ1-1, the V gene TRBV2; TCRdb designates TRBD1, a call that cannot be tested without DNA. The CDR3 sequence is 14 residues long. CDR1 and CDR2 (germline): SNHLY, FYNNEI. CDR3 loop: CASSDGGTAAEAFF.

The genes are TRBV10-2 and TRBJ2-3; with no DNA, the TCRdb D assignment of TRBD1 cannot be verified. Germline lookup yields CDR1 WSHSY and CDR2 SAAADI. The CDR3 length is 14 residues. CDR3 loop: CASSDGAPTDTQYF.

This chain uses TRBV7-8 with TRBJ2-2; TCRdb selects TRBD2, and the lack of DNA leaves this call unchecked. There are 17 residues in the CDR3. The germline gives CDR1 SGHVS, CDR2 FQNEAQ. The CDR3 reads CASSLVRLAGVTGELFF.

This chain links TRBV20-1 with TRBJ2-1; the D call from TCRdb, TRBD1, cannot be confirmed without DNA. The V gene's germline CDR1 is DFQATT and CDR2 SNEGSKA (reference sequence). The CDR3 covers 16 residues. This chain's CDR3 is CSARDNGHPKYNEQFF.

The chain couples TRBV5-1 to TRBJ2-7; TCRdb indicates TRBD1, and absent DNA this call remains unverified. The CDR3 is 15 amino acids. Germline lookup yields CDR1 SGHRS and CDR2 YFSETQ. The CDR3 loop is CASSLGRTGGDEQYF.

The genes are TRBV7-6 and TRBJ2-3. The CDR3 runs 14 residues. CDR1 is SGHVS, CDR2 FNYEAQ, per germline. The CDR3 spells CASSLVDRGGTLVF.

V and J are TRBV27 and TRBJ1-4. The CDR3 has 15 residues. Germline V CDR1 and CDR2: MNHEY, SMNVEV (reference sequence). CDR3 sequence: CASSSQVLGGEKLFF. Combining the CDR3 with reference TRBV27 and TRBJ1-4 gives the whole variable domain EAQVTQNPRYLITVTGKKLTVTCSQNMNHEYMSWYRQDPGLGLRQIYYSMNVEVTDKGDVPEGYKVSRKEKRNFPLILESPSPNQTSLYFCASSSQVLGGEKLFFGSGTQLSVL.

V usage is TRBV7-9 and J usage is TRBJ2-3; TCRdb names TRBD2, which stays unverified in the absence of DNA. This CDR3 contains 15 residues. From germline, CDR1 is SEHNR and CDR2 FQNEAQ (reference sequence). CDR3 loop: CASSFGLAGTDTQYF.

The J gene is TRBJ1-1, the V gene TRBV5-1; as DNA is missing, the TRBD1 call by TCRdb cannot be tested. This CDR3 contains 14 residues. From germline, CDR1 is SGHRS and CDR2 YFSETQ. The CDR3 is CASTPGGGPTEAFF.

The chain carries TRBV9 and TRBJ2-5. CDR3 length: 13 amino acids. Germline CDR1 SGDLS, CDR2 YYNGEE. The CDR3 is CASSGGSQETQYF.

The chain joins TRBV5-6 to TRBJ2-1. Per germline, CDR1 SGHDT and CDR2 YYEEEE. This CDR3 comprises 12 residues. This CDR3 reads CASSLAVGEQFF.

The genes are TRBV25-1 and TRBJ2-5; TCRdb proposes TRBD2, but this gene call is untestable without DNA. Germline lookup yields CDR1 MGHDK and CDR2 SYGVNS. The CDR3 has 14 residues. CDR3 amino acids: CASSSSSDQETQYF.

The V and J genes are TRBV7-2 and TRBJ1-4. The CDR3 has 14 amino acids. CDR1 SGHTA and CDR2 FQGNSA come from the germline V gene. The CDR3 reads CASSLDLSKGKLFF.

V usage is TRBV20-1 and J usage is TRBJ2-5; TCRdb's D call of TRBD1 is untestable without DNA. This CDR3 contains 13 residues. Germline lookup yields CDR1 DFQATT and CDR2 SNEGSKA (reference sequence). CDR3 region: CSARDPRGETQYF.

The chain employs TRBV5-1 and TRBJ1-2; the D gene TCRdb calls, TRBD1, cannot be checked with no DNA. The CDR3 length is 14 residues. CDR1 and CDR2 (germline): SGHRS, YFSETQ. The CDR3 here is CASSPDRGRGGYTF.

The chain carries TRBV28 and TRBJ1-1; TCRdb designates TRBD1, a call that cannot be tested without DNA. The CDR3 runs to 15 residues. CDR1 is MDHEN and CDR2 is SYDVKM in the germline V gene. The CDR3 here is CASSPFPGWDTEAFF.

The chain carries TRBV25-1 and TRBJ1-6; TCRdb outputs TRBD1, but without DNA this stays unchecked. CDR1 is MGHDK, CDR2 SYGVNS, per germline. The CDR3 runs to 12 residues. The CDR3 loop reads CASSGGTGRLHF.

The rearrangement links TRBV7-2 to TRBJ2-3. The CDR3 is made up of 14 amino acids. Germline loops: CDR1 SGHTA, CDR2 FQGNSA. The CDR3 here is CASSFRASTDTQYF.

V gene TRBV7-8 combines with J gene TRBJ2-2; TCRdb's D gene call, TRBD1, goes unchecked for lack of DNA. Germline CDR1 SGHVS, CDR2 FQNEAQ. The CDR3 is made up of 14 amino acids. The CDR3 spells CASSWKGFTGELFF.

V usage is TRBV7-2 and J usage is TRBJ1-6; lacking DNA, the TRBD1 call made by TCRdb goes unchecked. CDR1 and CDR2 (germline): SGHTA, FQGNSA. The CDR3 has 14 amino acids. CDR3 protein: CASSFAGGASPLHF.

J is TRBJ2-2 and V is TRBV19; with no DNA, the TCRdb D assignment of TRBD1 cannot be verified. Germline values: CDR1 LNHDA, CDR2 SQIVND (reference sequence). CDR3 length: 14 amino acids. The CDR3 loop reads CAIRTGENTGELFF.

The gene calls are TRBV6-1 and TRBJ1-1; TCRdb reports TRBD1, a call that lacks DNA to check it against. Germline CDR1 is MNHNS and CDR2 is SASEGT. This CDR3 contains 15 residues. The CDR3 sequence: CASSGSGEMNTEAFF.

The chain links TRBV5-4 to TRBJ1-1. CDR1 and CDR2 from the germline V gene are SGHNT and YYREEE (reference sequence). The CDR3 is made up of 13 amino acids. CDR3 residues: CASSLDGQTEAFF.

The chain is built from TRBV7-9 and TRBJ2-7; TCRdb calls TRBD2, which cannot be checked without DNA. Germline values: CDR1 SEHNR, CDR2 FQNEAQ (reference sequence). The CDR3 is 20 residues long. CDR3 sequence reads: CASTVSPNPFRSRSSYEQYF.

V gene TRBV5-1 combines with J gene TRBJ1-2; with no DNA, the TCRdb D assignment of TRBD1 cannot be verified. The CDR3 sequence is 14 residues long. The V gene's germline CDR1 is SGHRS and CDR2 YFSETQ. CDR3 amino acids: CASSLDRGRAGYTF.

The chain combines TRBV5-4 with TRBJ2-3; the D gene TCRdb calls, TRBD1, cannot be checked with no DNA. The CDR3 is made up of 11 amino acids. The germline CDR1 and CDR2 sequences are SGHNT and YYREEE (reference sequence). The CDR3: CASSFGTTQYF.

The chain links TRBV27 to TRBJ2-7; checking the TCRdb D call of TRBD1 is not possible without DNA. Germline CDR1 and CDR2: MNHEY and SMNVEV (reference sequence). There are 14 residues in the CDR3. CDR3 amino acids: CASSLRDTNYEKYF.

The V call is TRBV10-2, the J call TRBJ2-1; TCRdb designates TRBD1, a call that cannot be tested without DNA. The CDR3 extends over 15 amino acids. Germline loops: CDR1 WSHSY, CDR2 SAAADI. The CDR3 loop is CASRMGGYSYNEQFF.

This chain links TRBV5-1 with TRBJ2-3; as DNA is missing, the TRBD2 call by TCRdb cannot be tested. CDR1 is SGHRS, CDR2 YFSETQ, per germline. The CDR3 extends over 14 amino acids. CDR3 region: CASSPGLAGEIQYF.

This chain uses TRBV12-3 or TRBV12-4 with TRBJ1-5; TCRdb selects TRBD1, and the lack of DNA leaves this call unchecked. This CDR3 contains 18 residues. CDR3 region: CASSFGTGGVGSNQPQHF.

J is TRBJ1-1 and V is TRBV7-9; lacking DNA, the TRBD1 call made by TCRdb goes unchecked. The CDR3 is 14 residues long. Germline V gives CDR1 SEHNR, CDR2 FQNEAQ (reference sequence). CDR3 residues: CASSFGRGMLEAFF.

The chain uses TRBV7-9 and TRBJ1-4. Germline V gives CDR1 SEHNR, CDR2 FQNEAQ (reference sequence). CDR3 length: 14 residues. This chain's CDR3 is CASSLQISGEKLFF. Using reference TRBV7-9 and TRBJ1-4 for the parts outside the CDR3, the full variable domain is DTGVSQNPRHKITKRGQNVTFRCDPISEHNRLYWYRQTLGQGPEFLTYFQNEAQLEKSRLLSDRFSAERPKGSFSTLEIQRTEQGDSAMYLCASSLQISGEKLFFGSGTQLSVL.